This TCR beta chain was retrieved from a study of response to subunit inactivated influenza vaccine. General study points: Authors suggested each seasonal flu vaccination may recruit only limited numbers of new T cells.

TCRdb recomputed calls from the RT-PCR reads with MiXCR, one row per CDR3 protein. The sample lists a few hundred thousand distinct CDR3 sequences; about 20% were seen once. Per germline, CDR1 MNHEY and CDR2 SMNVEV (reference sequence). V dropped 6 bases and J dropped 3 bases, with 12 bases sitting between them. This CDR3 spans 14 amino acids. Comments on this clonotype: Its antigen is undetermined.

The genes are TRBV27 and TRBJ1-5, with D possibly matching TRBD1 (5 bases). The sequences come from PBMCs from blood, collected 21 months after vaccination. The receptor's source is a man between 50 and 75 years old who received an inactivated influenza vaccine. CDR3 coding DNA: TGTGCCAGCAGCCCGGGACTCATCAATCAGCCCCAGCATTTT. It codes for CASSPGLINQPQHF.